The rows below give T cell receptor beta chains drawn from one sample of a study of Ad26.COV2.S vaccination and SARS-CoV-2 variants. Assay: immunoSEQ multiplex PCR; the TCRdb copy retains only in-frame clones and omits some. Counted here are approximately 500,000 clones, about 83% occurring once; the ten biggest clones make up 13%. The sample was peripheral blood, taken in a trial of Ad26.COV2.S vaccine versus placebo. The source is a person aged 18 to 65 who received the Ad26.COV2.S COVID-19 vaccine or a placebo. The CDR3 runs from the conserved cysteine through the conserved F or W. D genes are given only for firm matches. Clone size appears in some rows only: once, few, many, or a class for an expanded clone.

D: TRBD1
J: TRBJ2-4
size: once
V: TRBV7-2
CDR3: CASSTGTGVGDIQYF
DNA: TGTGCCAGCAGTACCGGGACAGGGGTGGGGGACATTCAGTACTTC

D: NA
J: TRBJ2-7
size: NA
V: TRBV19
CDR3: CASRRGRNYEQYF
DNA: TGTGCCAGTAGGAGGGGCAGGAACTACGAGCAGTACTTC

D: NA
J: TRBJ2-7
size: once
V: TRBV27
CDR3: CASSLREVNHEQYF
DNA: TGTGCCAGCAGTTTGCGGGAAGTCAACCACGAGCAGTACTTC

D: NA
J: TRBJ2-1
size: NA
V: TRBV27
CDR3: CASSSSRPPLITNEQFF
DNA: TGTGCCAGCAGTTCCTCACGACCCCCCCTAATAACCAATGAGCAGTTCTTC

D: NA
J: TRBJ1-1
size: NA
V: TRBV5-1
CDR3: CASSLVGGNTEAFF
DNA: TGCGCCAGCAGCTTGGTCGGGGGAAACACTGAAGCTTTCTTT

D: NA
J: TRBJ1-2
size: NA
V: TRBV24-1
CDR3: CATSDRGQYGYTF
DNA: TGTGCCACCAGTGACCGCGGACAGTATGGCTACACCTTC

D: NA
J: TRBJ1-2
size: few
V: TRBV5-6
CDR3: CASSPLPDSGYTF
DNA: TGTGCCAGCAGCCCCCTACCTGACAGTGGCTACACCTTC

D: TRBD2
J: TRBJ2-7
size: NA
V: TRBV6-5
CDR3: CASGEPGGPPYEQYF
DNA: TGTGCCAGCGGGGAGCCGGGAGGGCCCCCCTACGAGCAGTACTTC

D: TRBD1
J: TRBJ1-5
size: NA
V: TRBV6-2/TRBV6-3
CDR3: CASSYLLRQGASNQPQHF
DNA: TGTGCCAGCAGTTACTTACTCCGACAGGGGGCTAGCAATCAGCCCCAGCATTTT

D: TRBD1
J: TRBJ1-2
size: NA
V: TRBV27
CDR3: CASSDRYRGRVGYTF
DNA: TGTGCCAGCAGTGACCGCTACAGGGGGCGGGTTGGCTACACCTTC

D: TRBD1
J: TRBJ1-5
size: few
V: TRBV28
CDR3: CASGLVQGNQPQHF
DNA: TGTGCCAGCGGCTTAGTACAGGGGAATCAGCCCCAGCATTTT

D: TRBD1
J: TRBJ1-1
size: NA
V: TRBV5-4
CDR3: CASSLGGQGGTEAFF
DNA: TGTGCCAGCAGCTTGGGAGGACAGGGTGGCACTGAAGCTTTCTTT

D: NA
J: TRBJ1-4
size: NA
V: TRBV28
CDR3: CASSFVRPGGEKLFF
DNA: TGTGCCAGCAGTTTCGTTCGGCCCGGGGGGGAAAAACTGTTTTTT

D: NA
J: TRBJ1-1
size: NA
V: TRBV7-2
CDR3: CASSSQDSREAFF
DNA: TGTGCCAGCAGCTCTCAGGACAGCCGAGAAGCTTTCTTT

D: NA
J: TRBJ2-7
size: NA
V: TRBV5-6
CDR3: CASSLYAEVYEQYF
DNA: TGTGCCAGCAGCTTGTACGCGGAGGTCTACGAGCAGTACTTC

D: NA
J: TRBJ1-6
size: NA
V: TRBV2
CDR3: CASSEVGSYNSPLHF
DNA: TGTGCCAGCAGTGAAGTTGGCTCCTATAATTCACCCCTCCACTTT

D: NA
J: TRBJ1-5
size: NA
V: TRBV14
CDR3: CASSHTRRPGGNQPQHF
DNA: TGTGCCAGCAGCCATACCCGCAGGCCTGGAGGCAATCAGCCCCAGCATTTT

D: NA
J: TRBJ2-6
size: once
V: TRBV7-9
CDR3: CASSKSPGDLLSGANVLTF
DNA: TGTGCCAGCAGCAAGTCCCCAGGGGACCTACTCTCTGGGGCCAACGTCCTGACTTTC

D: NA
J: TRBJ1-5
size: NA
V: TRBV19
CDR3: CASSPHGAPNQPQHF
DNA: TGTGCCAGTAGCCCTCACGGGGCCCCTAATCAGCCCCAGCATTTT

D: TRBD2
J: TRBJ2-1
size: once
V: TRBV6-2/TRBV6-3
CDR3: CASSYSGTRKIF
DNA: TGTGCCAGCAGTTACTCCGGGACTAGAAAGATCTTC

D: NA
J: TRBJ1-1
size: NA
V: TRBV7-2
CDR3: CASSLMTGVGMNTEAFF
DNA: TGTGCCAGCAGCTTAATGACAGGCGTCGGGATGAACACTGAAGCTTTCTTT

D: TRBD2
J: TRBJ2-3
size: NA
V: TRBV7-9
CDR3: CASSLTSGSGATQYF
DNA: TGTGCCAGCAGCTTAACTAGCGGGAGCGGTGCTACGCAGTATTTT

D: NA
J: TRBJ2-1
size: NA
V: TRBV19
CDR3: CASSIGLNSYNEQFF
DNA: TGTGCCAGTAGTATCGGACTGAACTCCTACAATGAGCAGTTCTTC

D: NA
J: TRBJ1-3
size: few
V: TRBV12-3/TRBV12-4
CDR3: CASSVTGNTIYF
DNA: TGTGCCAGCAGTGTTACTGGAAACACCATATATTTT

D: TRBD1
J: TRBJ1-1
size: NA
V: TRBV9
CDR3: CASSPQGAPVAEAFF
DNA: TGTGCCAGCAGCCCTCAGGGGGCGCCCGTCGCTGAAGCTTTCTTT

D: TRBD1
J: TRBJ1-2
size: NA
V: TRBV28
CDR3: CASWDRKTYGYTF
DNA: TGTGCCAGCTGGGACAGGAAAACCTATGGCTACACCTTC

D: NA
J: TRBJ1-6
size: NA
V: TRBV18
CDR3: CASSPGHQGDSPLHF
DNA: TGTGCCAGCTCCCCGGGACACCAAGGGGATTCACCCCTCCACTTT

D: NA
J: TRBJ1-5
size: NA
V: TRBV2
CDR3: CASSDLSWQPQHF
DNA: TGTGCCAGCAGTGATCTAAGTTGGCAGCCCCAGCATTTT

D: NA
J: TRBJ2-7
size: NA
V: TRBV7-8
CDR3: CASSFAGAYEQYF
DNA: TGTGCCAGCAGCTTCGCGGGCGCCTACGAGCAGTACTTC

D: NA
J: TRBJ1-1
size: once
V: TRBV29-1
CDR3: CSVDHSGFEAFF
DNA: TGCAGCGTTGACCACTCAGGGTTTGAAGCTTTCTTT

D: NA
J: TRBJ2-5
size: NA
V: TRBV19
CDR3: CASSGGVGSRATQYF
DNA: TGTGCCAGTAGCGGCGGGGTTGGTAGTCGCGCGACCCAGTACTTC

D: TRBD2
J: TRBJ2-1
size: few
V: TRBV7-8
CDR3: CASSLQLAGVYNEQFF
DNA: TGTGCCAGTTCCCTTCAGCTAGCGGGAGTCTACAATGAGCAGTTCTTC

D: NA
J: TRBJ1-1
size: NA
V: TRBV20-1
CDR3: CSASGGTEAFF
DNA: TGCAGTGCTAGCGGGGGGACTGAAGCTTTCTTT

D: NA
J: TRBJ2-3
size: NA
V: TRBV18
CDR3: CASSPLAGRPSTDTQYF
DNA: TGTGCCAGCTCACCACTTGCAGGAAGGCCCAGCACAGATACGCAGTATTTT

D: NA
J: TRBJ2-5
size: NA
V: TRBV5-6
CDR3: CASSFRGLGGKTQYF
DNA: TGTGCCAGCAGCTTTAGAGGGCTTGGCGGAAAGACCCAGTACTTC

D: TRBD2
J: TRBJ2-2
size: NA
V: TRBV15
CDR3: CATSRGLAGGIITGELFF
DNA: TGTGCCACCAGCCGGGGACTAGCGGGAGGTATTATCACCGGGGAGCTGTTTTTT

D: NA
J: TRBJ2-2
size: NA
V: TRBV6-1
CDR3: CASSEQRAGELFF
DNA: TGTGCCAGCAGTGAACAAAGGGCCGGGGAGCTGTTTTTT

D: TRBD2
J: TRBJ2-7
size: NA
V: TRBV5-1
CDR3: CASSFSGTSGPAAEQYF
DNA: TGCGCCAGCAGCTTCTCCGGGACTAGCGGCCCGGCCGCCGAGCAGTACTTC

D: TRBD2
J: TRBJ2-1
size: NA
V: TRBV29-1
CDR3: CSVEAGTSSYNEQFF
DNA: TGCAGCGTTGAAGCCGGGACTAGCTCCTACAATGAGCAGTTCTTC

D: NA
J: TRBJ2-7
size: NA
V: TRBV2
CDR3: CARHLIGTYEQYF
DNA: TGTGCCAGACACCTTATTGGGACCTACGAGCAGTACTTC

D: NA
J: TRBJ2-7
size: once
V: TRBV7-2
CDR3: CASSLEAYPYEQYF
DNA: TGTGCCAGCAGCCTCGAGGCGTACCCCTACGAGCAGTACTTC

D: NA
J: TRBJ2-3
size: few
V: TRBV4-1
CDR3: CASSQGPSSGRAQYF
DNA: TGCGCCAGCAGCCAAGGCCCTAGTTCAGGCAGGGCGCAGTATTTT

D: NA
J: TRBJ1-5
size: NA
V: TRBV7-8
CDR3: CASSLDVGGANNQPQHF
DNA: TGTGCCAGCAGCTTAGACGTTGGCGGGGCCAACAATCAGCCCCAGCATTTT

D: TRBD2
J: TRBJ2-1
size: NA
V: TRBV28
CDR3: CASSTTSGRLNEQFF
DNA: TGTGCCAGCAGTACGACTAGCGGCCGGCTAAATGAGCAGTTCTTC

D: NA
J: TRBJ1-6
size: few
V: TRBV9
CDR3: CASSDDRDGPSSYNSPLHF
DNA: TGTGCCAGCAGTGACGACCGGGACGGACCCTCCTCCTATAATTCACCCCTCCACTTT

D: TRBD2
J: TRBJ2-1
size: few
V: TRBV6-5
CDR3: CASTPGLASEQFF
DNA: TGTGCCAGCACCCCGGGACTAGCGAGCGAGCAGTTCTTC

D: NA
J: TRBJ2-5
size: NA
V: TRBV7-2
CDR3: CASSLGSRRETQYF
DNA: TGTGCCAGCAGCTTAGGATCCCGGCGAGAGACCCAGTACTTC

D: NA
J: TRBJ1-1
size: NA
V: TRBV29-1
CDR3: CSVVGRMNTEAFF
DNA: TGCAGCGTTGTCGGCAGAATGAACACTGAAGCTTTCTTT

D: NA
J: TRBJ2-7
size: NA
V: TRBV6-2/TRBV6-3
CDR3: CASSYSKNYEQYF
DNA: TGTGCCAGCAGTTACTCCAAGAACTACGAGCAGTACTTC

D: TRBD1
J: TRBJ1-4
size: NA
V: TRBV11-2
CDR3: CASRLNRGPVEKLFF
DNA: TGTGCCAGCAGGCTGAACAGGGGGCCAGTTGAAAAACTGTTTTTT